This T cell receptor beta chain was sequenced during a study of T cell responses to AZD1222 COVID-19 vaccine. General study points: Of the AZD1222 recipients, only five to seven were seropositive at baseline.

Using immunoSEQ multiplex PCR, the repertoire was profiled, and TCRdb retains in-frame clones only, with some absent. The table includes about 260,000 clones, approximately 95% detected once. On this clone itself: No antigen is known for it.

Germline V CDR1 and CDR2: MNHEY, SVGAGI. There are 12 residues in the CDR3. Trimming took 4 bases from V and 5 from J, leaving 8 bases between them. The material was peripheral blood, obtained on day 0 of AZD1222 vaccination. This chain connects TRBV6-5 to TRBJ1-1, with D hard to call. The sequence was obtained from an adult in good health. CDR3 in DNA: TGTGCCAGCAGTTCCCCGGGAACTGAAGCTTTCTTT. Translating it yields CASSSPGTEAFF.